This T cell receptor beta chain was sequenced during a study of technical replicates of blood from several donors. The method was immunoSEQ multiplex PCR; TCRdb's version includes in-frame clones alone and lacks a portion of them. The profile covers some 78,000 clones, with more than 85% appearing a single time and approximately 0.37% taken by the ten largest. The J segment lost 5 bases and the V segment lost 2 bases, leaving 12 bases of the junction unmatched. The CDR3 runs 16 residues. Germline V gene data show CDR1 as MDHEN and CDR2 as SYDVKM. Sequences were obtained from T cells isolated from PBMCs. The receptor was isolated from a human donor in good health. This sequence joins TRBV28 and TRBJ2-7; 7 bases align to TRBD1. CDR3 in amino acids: CASSLGIDRASNEQYF. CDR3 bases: TGTGCCAGCAGTTTAGGTATCGACAGGGCATCGAACGAGCAGTACTTC.